This T cell receptor (beta chain) emerged from a study of T cells after yellow fever vaccination. The overall study: SMART-Seq v4 Ultra Low Input served to prepare low-cell-number fractions.

Template switching by 5'RACE produced TCR cDNA, adding a universal primer site and UMIs. Using its own MiXCR run on the 5' RACE reads, TCRdb lists one record per CDR3 protein. The data show under 600,000 distinct CDR3 sequences, roughly 12% seen once. Per the germline V gene, CDR1 is MNHEY and CDR2 is SVGEGT. The CDR3 loop spans 16 amino acids. Germline trimming cut 0 bases from V and 7 bases from J; bases unmatched to any gene: 9. The gene calls are TRBV6-2 or TRBV6-3 and TRBJ2-3, with 8 nucleotides matching TRBD2. This clonotype originated in a man aged 25-45 years who received the YFV17D yellow fever vaccine. Sequencing was performed on PBMCs, taken on the day of the yellow fever booster vaccination. The CDR3 is CASSYSRLALEHTQYF. The CDR3 DNA follows: TGTGCCAGCAGTTACTCGAGACTAGCGTTGGAGCATACGCAGTATTTT.